This T cell receptor (beta chain) was sequenced in a study of CD4+ T cells in melanoma. Study results and limitations: Reportedly, melanoma neoantigen-specific CD4+ T cells showed varied differentiation states. A reported correlation linked neoantigen-specific CD4+ T cells to CD8+, macrophage and B cell function.

Remarks on this clone: Its antigen remains unidentified.

CDR3 length: 16 amino acids. V dropped 10 bases and J dropped 5; count of bases not matched to a gene: 13. From germline, CDR1 is MNHEY and CDR2 SMNVEV (reference sequence). Data came from immunoSEQ multiplex PCR; TCRdb stores just in-frame clones and leaves some out. The sample comprises roughly 3,900 clones, around three quarters of which are singletons, and around a tenth rests with the top ten. The V gene is TRBV27, the J gene TRBJ2-1, with 11 positions matching TRBD2. Sample: tumor tissue. This TCR derives from a human donor with melanoma. The CDR3: CATRDAGTSGDNEQFF. CDR3 nucleotides: TGTGCCACCCGGGACGCCGGGACTAGCGGCGACAATGAGCAGTTCTTC.